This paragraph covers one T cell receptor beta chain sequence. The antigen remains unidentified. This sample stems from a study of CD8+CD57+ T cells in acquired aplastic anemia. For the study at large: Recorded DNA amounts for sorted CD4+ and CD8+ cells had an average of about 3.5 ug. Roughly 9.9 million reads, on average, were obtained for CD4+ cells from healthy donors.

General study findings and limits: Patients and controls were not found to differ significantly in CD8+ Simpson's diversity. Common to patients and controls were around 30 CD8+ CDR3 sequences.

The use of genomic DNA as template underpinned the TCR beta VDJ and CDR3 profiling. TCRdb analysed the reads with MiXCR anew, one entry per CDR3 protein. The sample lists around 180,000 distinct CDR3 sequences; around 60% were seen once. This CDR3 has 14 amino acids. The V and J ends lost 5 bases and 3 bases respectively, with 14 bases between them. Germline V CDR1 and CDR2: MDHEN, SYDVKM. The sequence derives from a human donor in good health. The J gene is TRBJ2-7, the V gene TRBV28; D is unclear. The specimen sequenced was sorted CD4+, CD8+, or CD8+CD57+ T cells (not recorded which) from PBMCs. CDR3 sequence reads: CASSLQGGYYEQYF. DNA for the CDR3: TGTGCCAGCAGTCTCCAAGGCGGCTACTACGAGCAGTACTTC.